The 24 T cell receptor beta chains below come from one sample, sequenced in a study of CD8+ T cells in alopecia areata. Once RNA had been extracted, it was reverse transcribed into cDNA to act as the sequencing template. The method was immunoSEQ multiplex PCR; TCRdb's version includes in-frame clones alone and lacks a portion of them. The sample comprises about 180,000 clones, 51% of which are singletons, and around a tenth rests with the top ten. Treatment in this sample: oral pan-JAK inhibitor, 5-10 mg twice daily. The sample here was CD8+ T cells sorted from blood, taken at roughly week 53, from a patient treated with tofacitinib. These receptors were collected from a human donor with alopecia areata.

This clone came up a few times. The chain employs TRBV11-2 and TRBJ2-1; D not resolved. Germline V lookup: CDR1 SGHAT, CDR2 FQNNGV. Trimming stripped 5 bases from V and 5 bases from J, with 10 bases between. This CDR3 spans 13 amino acids. CDR3 coding DNA: TGTGCCAGCAGCCGGGCCGGCGACAATGAGCAGTTCTTC. Translation: CASSRAGDNEQFF.

The chain employs TRBV7-8 and TRBJ2-7; 10 nucleotides agree with TRBD1. This CDR3 has 12 amino acids. With 11 bases clipped from V and 2 bases from J, the junction kept 3 bases outside the gene matches. Germline V gene sequence: CDR1 SGHVS, CDR2 FQNEAQ. The CDR3 DNA is TGTGCCCTCGGACAGGGGGCCTACGAGCAGTACTTC. It specifies CALGQGAYEQYF.

V is TRBV29-1 and J is TRBJ2-5, with a weak D call TRBD2 (6 bases). V lost 3 bases and J 1 base, leaving 12 bases between the germline ends. The CDR3 length is 14 residues. Per the germline V gene, CDR1 is SQVTM and CDR2 is ANQGSEA. DNA of the CDR3: TGCAGCGTTGACCGGGAGAGGAGCCAAGAGACCCAGTACTTC. Residues: CSVDRERSQETQYF.

In its sample, this clone was seen a few times. This chain connects TRBV5-6 to TRBJ1-2; perhaps TRBD1 as D (6 bases). Trimming shortened V by 4 bases and J by 3 bases, and 16 bases separated the two germline ends. CDR1 and CDR2 (germline): SGHDT, YYEEEE. The CDR3 sequence is 15 residues long. CDR3 nucleotides: TGTGCCAGCAGCCCAGGAGGAGAGGGGGACTATGGCTACACCTTC. Protein: CASSPGGEGDYGYTF.

The V call is TRBV4-3, the J call TRBJ1-1, with TRBD1 matching 8 bases. V was pared by 0 bases and J by 11 bases, with 11 bases of the junction left unmatched. Germline V gives CDR1 LGHNA, CDR2 YSLEER. CDR3 length: 15 residues. Here the CDR3 reads CASSQDSGGRQMAFF. The CDR3 DNA reads TGCGCCAGCAGCCAAGATTCAGGGGGCCGACAGATGGCTTTCTTT.

The rearrangement links TRBV6-1 to TRBJ2-5; the match to TRBD2 covers 14 bases. This CDR3 is built from 18 residues. With 3 bases clipped from V and 5 bases from J, the junction kept 11 bases outside the gene matches. Germline V gene lookup returns CDR1 MNHNS and CDR2 SASEGT. The CDR3 loop is CASSEDPGLAGVEETQYF. As DNA, the CDR3 is TGTGCCAGCAGTGAGGACCCGGGACTAGCGGGGGTGGAGGAGACCCAGTACTTC.

For this clone: Different DNA sequences within this sample yield the same CDR3. This chain links TRBV30 with TRBJ1-2; possibly TRBD1 for D (5 bases). Germline V gene data show CDR1 as GTSNPN and CDR2 as SVGIG (reference sequence). This CDR3 has 11 residues. Trimming pared 1 base from V and 8 bases from J, leaving 8 bases between. The CDR3 sequence is CAWSAGSGYTF. CDR3 sequence (DNA): TGTGCCTGGAGTGCAGGGTCCGGCTACACCTTC.

The V and J genes are TRBV30 and TRBJ2-3, with TRBD1 as a possible D gene (6 bases). The CDR3 runs 13 residues. V was pared by 7 bases and J by 5 bases, with 16 bases between. Germline V gene sequence: CDR1 GTSNPN, CDR2 SVGIG (reference sequence). In DNA, the CDR3 is TGTGCCTTACCTCAGGGGCCAGGAGATACGCAGTATTTT. Translation gives CALPQGPGDTQYF.

V usage is TRBV10-2 and J usage is TRBJ2-7; D perhaps matches TRBD1 (6 bases). The CDR3 has 14 residues. Trimming cost V 2 bases and J 7 bases, with 15 bases left between them. The V gene's germline CDR1 is WSHSY and CDR2 SAAADI. In DNA, the CDR3 is TGCGCCAGCAGTGAGGGTGCAGGGGCGGAGGAGCAGTACTTC. Translation gives CASSEGAGAEEQYF.

The chain has TRBV7-9 and TRBJ2-1, with unresolved D. Trimming took off 6 bases at V and 5 bases at J, with 8 bases between the two ends. This CDR3 contains 12 residues. Germline values: CDR1 SEHNR, CDR2 FQNEAQ (reference sequence). CDR3 in amino acids: CASRKIDNEQFF. CDR3 DNA: TGTGCCAGCAGAAAGATCGACAATGAGCAGTTCTTC.

The V and J genes are TRBV18 and TRBJ2-7, with TRBD1 matching 11 bases. J was trimmed by 2 bases and V by 6 bases; bases with no gene match: 6. Germline CDR1 and CDR2: KGHSH and LQKENI. CDR3 length: 15 residues. The CDR3 DNA is TGTGCCAGCTCTCAAGGACAGGGGGCTACCTACGAGCAGTACTTC. It specifies CASSQGQGATYEQYF.

The J gene is TRBJ2-7, the V gene TRBV6-1; 7 positions match TRBD2. The CDR3 extends over 13 amino acids. Looked up from germline, CDR1 is MNHNS and CDR2 is SASEGT. V trimming: 8 bases; J trimming: 7 bases; junction bases outside the gene matches: 11. CDR3 nucleotides: TGTGCCAGCTCCGGGACTACGACCTTGGAGCAGTACTTC. Its protein is CASSGTTTLEQYF.

The chain carries TRBV4-3 and TRBJ2-1; TRBD1 or TRBD2 may be the D gene (5 bases each). Deletions cut 3 bases from V and 9 bases from J, with 24 bases between. Germline lookup yields CDR1 LGHNA and CDR2 YSLEER. The CDR3 contains 17 residues. CDR3 loop: CASSHSSGTESSGEQFF. The CDR3 coding sequence is TGCGCCAGCAGCCATAGTTCCGGGACCGAAAGTTCTGGTGAGCAGTTCTTC.

In its sample, this clone was seen a few times. DNA of the CDR3: TGTGCCACCAGCTTTAGACAGAGGAACACTGAAGCTTTCTTT. It yields the protein CATSFRQRNTEAFF. The rearrangement uses TRBV15 and TRBJ1-1; tentative D call: TRBD1 (5 bases). CDR3 length: 14 residues. Germline CDR1 is LNHNV and CDR2 is YYDKDF (reference sequence). With 5 bases removed from V and 1 base from J, the gap between germline ends came to 11 bases.

V gene TRBV15 combines with J gene TRBJ1-2; D perhaps matches TRBD1 (6 bases). This CDR3 region has 15 residues. Trimming left V 0 bases short and J 6 bases short, with 14 bases between. The V gene's germline CDR1 is LNHNV and CDR2 YYDKDF (reference sequence). CDR3 sequence (DNA): TGTGCCACCAGCAGAGATCGGGTAGGGGGGAATGGCTACACCTTC. It specifies CATSRDRVGGNGYTF.

The chain combines TRBV4-1 with TRBJ2-5; D remains unclear. V lost 0 bases to trimming and J lost 5 bases, with 7 bases between them. Germline V CDR1 and CDR2: MGHRA, YSYEKL. The CDR3 totals 13 residues. The chain's CDR3 is CASSQENLETQYF. As DNA, the CDR3 is TGCGCCAGCAGCCAAGAGAATCTGGAGACCCAGTACTTC.

The chain combines TRBV6-5 with TRBJ2-5; tentative D call: TRBD2 (7 bases). V was clipped by 10 bases and J by 3 bases, with 15 bases between them. The CDR3 extends over 13 amino acids. Per the germline V gene, CDR1 is MNHEY and CDR2 is SVGAGI. Here the CDR3 reads CAIRGGEKETQYF. DNA for the CDR3: TGTGCCATCCGAGGGGGGGAAAAAGAGACCCAGTACTTC.

This rearrangement joins TRBV7-9 to TRBJ2-3, with TRBD2 as a possible D gene (6 bases). CDR1 and CDR2 from the germline V gene are SEHNR and FQNEAQ (reference sequence). This CDR3 has 16 residues. Trimming stripped 2 bases from V and 0 bases from J, with 12 bases between. The CDR3: CASSLRGTPSTDTQYF. CDR3 coding DNA: TGTGCCAGCAGCTTACGCGGGACCCCTAGCACAGATACGCAGTATTTT.

This clone was observed a handful of times. CDR3 in DNA: TGCAGCGTTGAAGATCTGGGACAGGGGGCTTACGAGCAGTACTTC. Translating it yields CSVEDLGQGAYEQYF. The chain links TRBV29-1 to TRBJ2-7, with TRBD1 matching over 12 bases. CDR1 is SQVTM, CDR2 ANQGSEA, per germline. This CDR3 is built from 15 residues. With V trimmed by 0 bases and J by 4 bases, 4 bases remained unmatched.

The genes are TRBV5-1 and TRBJ1-1; no firm D call. CDR1 is SGHRS, CDR2 YFSETQ, per germline. The CDR3 has 15 amino acids. The germline V and J ends were trimmed by 4 bases and 5 bases, with 18 bases remaining between them. This chain's CDR3 is CASSPPDTLRTEAFF. The CDR3, as DNA: TGCGCCAGCAGCCCTCCCGACACCCTAAGAACTGAAGCTTTCTTT.

The V gene is TRBV18, the J gene TRBJ1-1, with 7 bases matching TRBD1. Losses at the gene ends were 6 bases for V and 4 bases for J; bases not matched to a gene: 5. CDR1 KGHSH and CDR2 LQKENI come from the germline V gene. This CDR3 contains 13 residues. CDR3 DNA sequence: TGTGCCAGCTCGACAGGGTTCGGCACTGAAGCTTTCTTT. This encodes CASSTGFGTEAFF.

The genes are TRBV19 and TRBJ1-4; TRBD1 agrees at 7 bases. CDR3 length: 14 amino acids. Germline V gene sequence: CDR1 LNHDA, CDR2 SQIVND (reference sequence). With 10 bases clipped from V and 5 bases from J, the junction kept 10 bases outside the gene matches. CDR3 bases: TGTGCCACCCAACAGGGGATCAGGAATGAAAAACTGTTTTTT. It encodes CATQQGIRNEKLFF. The entire variable domain, with the rest obtained from reference TRBV19 and TRBJ1-4, is as follows: DGGITQSPKYLFRKEGQNVTLSCEQNLNHDAMYWYRQDPGQGLRLIYYSQIVNDFQKGDIAEGYSVSREKKESFPLTVTSAQKNPTAFYLCATQQGIRNEKLFFGSGTQLSVL.

The CDR3 nucleotides are TGTGCCAGCACTAGTAGCTTGGGGGCGGCTCAGCCCCAGCATTTT. This gives the protein CASTSSLGAAQPQHF. The chain combines TRBV27 with TRBJ1-5, with a weak D call TRBD1 (6 bases). Per the germline V gene, CDR1 is MNHEY and CDR2 is SMNVEV (reference sequence). The CDR3 covers 15 residues. V was clipped by 7 bases and J by 6 bases, with 19 bases between them.

This clone was observed a few times. This sequence joins TRBV9 and TRBJ2-5, with 7 bases lining up with TRBD1. V lost 2 bases to trimming and J lost 6 bases; unmatched junction nucleotides: 4. Germline-derived CDR1 and CDR2 are SGDLS and YYNGEE. This CDR3 comprises 13 residues. The CDR3 loop reads CASSVDRVQTQYF. For the CDR3, the DNA is TGTGCCAGCAGCGTTGACAGGGTCCAGACCCAGTACTTC.